One sample yielded the 3 T cell receptor beta chains listed below, sequenced in a study of blood T cell repertoires in COVID-19. The assay was immunoSEQ multiplex PCR, and TCRdb's table has in-frame clones only and misses some. The sample has roughly 200,000 clones; 75% to 90% are singletons. Input material: peripheral blood. The source is a woman aged 40 to 50 with COVID-19, enrolled during active disease.

This chain uses TRBV15 with TRBJ2-5; the match to TRBD2 covers 9 bases. Trimming took 7 bases from V and 1 from J; bases not matched to a gene: 1. CDR3 length: 13 amino acids. The germline gives CDR1 LNHNV, CDR2 YYDKDF (reference sequence). The CDR3: CATKRGVQETQYF. In DNA form, the CDR3 reads TGTGCCACCAAGCGGGGGGTCCAAGAGACCCAGTACTTC.

V usage is TRBV19 and J usage is TRBJ1-3, with D possibly matching TRBD1 (5 bases). CDR1 is LNHDA and CDR2 is SQIVND in the germline V gene (reference sequence). V was shortened by 6 bases and J by 1 base, with 31 bases between the two germline ends. The length of the CDR3 is 21 residues. In DNA, the CDR3 is TGTGCCAGTAGACCTACCCCCCGGACATTACCCCCGCCAAAGTCTGGAAACACCATATATTTT. It specifies CASRPTPRTLPPPKSGNTIYF.

The V call is TRBV9, the J call TRBJ1-3, with D hard to call. The germline V and J ends were trimmed by 2 bases and 0 bases, with 12 bases remaining between them. Germline CDR1 is SGDLS and CDR2 is YYNGEE. This CDR3 is built from 16 residues. CDR3 sequence reads: CASSVNRRLSGNTIYF. The CDR3 nucleotides read TGTGCCAGCAGCGTCAACAGACGTCTCTCTGGAAACACCATATATTTT. The full variable domain, in which reference TRBV9 and TRBJ1-3 provide the parts outside the CDR3, is DSGVTQTPKHLITATGQRVTLRCSPRSGDLSVYWYQQSLDQGLQFLIQYYNGEERAKGNILERFSAQQFPDLHSELNLSSLELGDSALYFCASSVNRRLSGNTIYFGEGSWLTVV.